One sample yielded the 25 T cell receptor beta chains listed below, sequenced in a study of metastatic and nonmetastatic thyroid tumors (dated by TCRdb to the early 2020s). Libraries were made using PCR. The data were produced on an Illumina HiSeq 4000. TCRdb trimmed public reads at Q25 via fastp, called clones via MiXCR and kept in-frame beta chains. This sample holds fewer than 40,000 clones; around 25% were observed only once. Clones ranked in the top ten supply under 10% of the sample. Before undergoing thyroid surgery, none of the patients had been given any kind of treatment. The sequenced material came from blood. Source of these receptors: a female donor with papillary thyroid cancer or a benign thyroid nodule (not recorded which). Some clones in this sample may be carry-over from other donors' samples.

The chain uses TRBV29-1 and TRBJ2-7, with D hard to call. V lost 4 bases and J 9 bases, leaving 16 bases between the germline ends. In germline, CDR1 is SQVTM, CDR2 ANQGSEA. The CDR3 has 12 amino acids. The CDR3 protein is CSVAGSSYLQYF. In DNA, the CDR3 is TGCAGCGTTGCGGGCAGCTCCTACTTGCAGTACTTC.

This clone was found a few times. The rearrangement uses TRBV27 and TRBJ1-4; D might be TRBD1 (5 bases). The germline CDR1 and CDR2 sequences are MNHEY and SMNVEV (reference sequence). The V end was cut by 7 bases, the J end by 10 bases, with 22 bases between. This CDR3 region has 15 residues. CDR3 residues: CASISSAGRGGKLFF. DNA of the CDR3: TGTGCCAGCATCTCCTCTGCAGGGCGGGGTGGAAAACTGTTTTTT.

This clone was picked up many times. The V call is TRBV27, the J call TRBJ2-5; the D is unclear. V gave up 5 bases and J gave up 5 bases, with 12 bases separating them. Germline loops: CDR1 MNHEY, CDR2 SMNVEV (reference sequence). The CDR3 is made up of 13 amino acids. Written as DNA, the CDR3 is TGTGCCAGCAGTGATTGGGCAGAGGAGACCCAGTACTTC. As protein: CASSDWAEETQYF.

The chain employs TRBV4-1 and TRBJ2-3; D may match TRBD1 or TRBD2 (5 bases each). The germline CDR1 and CDR2 sequences are MGHRA and YSYEKL. The CDR3 length is 17 residues. V was cut by 2 bases and J by 4 bases, with 19 bases left in between. The CDR3 DNA follows: TGCGCCAGCAGCCAAATGCCCGGCAGGGAGTCAGCAGATACGCAGTATTTT. As protein: CASSQMPGRESADTQYF.

The sample holds many counts of this clone. The chain combines TRBV7-9 with TRBJ1-1, with D unclear. Looked up from germline, CDR1 is SEHNR and CDR2 is FQNEAQ (reference sequence). The V gene lost 0 bases and the J gene lost 0 bases, with 8 bases spanning the gap. CDR3 length: 15 amino acids. CDR3 sequence reads: CASSLARSMNTEAFF. For the CDR3, the DNA is TGTGCCAGCAGCTTAGCCCGGAGCATGAACACTGAAGCTTTCTTT.

This clone was observed many times. The chain recombines TRBV11-1 with TRBJ2-7; 10 positions agree with TRBD1. The length of the CDR3 is 14 residues. In germline, CDR1 is SGHAT, CDR2 FQDESV (reference sequence). With V trimmed by 2 bases and J by 6 bases, 4 bases remained unmatched. CDR3 in DNA: TGTGCCAGCAGCTTATACGACAGGGGGCTCGAGCAGTACTTC. Translation gives CASSLYDRGLEQYF. Combining the CDR3 with reference TRBV11-1 and TRBJ2-7 gives the whole variable domain EAEVAQSPRYKITEKSQAVAFWCDPISGHATLYWYRQILGQGPELLVQFQDESVVDDSQLPKDRFSAERLKGVDSTLKIQPAELGDSAMYLCASSLYDRGLEQYFGPGTRLTVT.

This clone appeared many times. The chain couples TRBV20-1 to TRBJ2-3; 7 nucleotides agree with TRBD1. V gave up 6 bases and J gave up 5 bases; unmatched junction bases: 14. The CDR3 loop spans 15 amino acids. CDR1 DFQATT and CDR2 SNEGSKA come from the germline V gene (reference sequence). CDR3 loop: CSATSTDAGGDTQYF. The CDR3 coding sequence is TGCAGTGCCACTTCAACCGACGCAGGGGGAGATACGCAGTATTTT.

The chain carries TRBV5-1 and TRBJ2-3; possible D gene TRBD1, 6 bases. CDR1 and CDR2 from the germline V gene are SGHRS and YFSETQ. CDR3 length equals 15 residues. V was shortened by 6 bases and J by 1 base, with 15 bases between the two germline ends. The CDR3, as DNA: TGCGCCAGCATCTCGTCAGGGGTATGCACAGATACGCAGTATTTT. It encodes CASISSGVCTDTQYF.

This clone came up many times. The chain uses TRBV28 and TRBJ1-1, with D maybe TRBD1 (5 bases). V lost 6 bases to trimming and J lost 8 bases, with 19 bases between them. The CDR3 loop spans 14 amino acids. The germline CDR1 and CDR2 sequences are MDHEN and SYDVKM. CDR3 coding DNA: TGTGCCAGCAGAGTTACAGGACTAGGTGGAGAAGCTTTCTTT. Its translation: CASRVTGLGGEAFF.

The J gene is TRBJ2-2, the V gene TRBV7-9; tentatively, D is TRBD2 (6 bases). CDR1 is SEHNR, CDR2 FQNEAQ, per germline (reference sequence). The CDR3 totals 13 residues. The V gene lost 5 bases and the J gene lost 9 bases, with 13 bases spanning the gap. The CDR3 sequence is CASSTAGTRELFF. DNA of the CDR3: TGTGCCAGCAGCACTGCGGGGACCCGGGAGCTGTTTTTT. The variable domain in full, completed from reference TRBV7-9 and TRBJ2-2, reads DTGVSQNPRHKITKRGQNVTFRCDPISEHNRLYWYRQTLGQGPEFLTYFQNEAQLEKSRLLSDRFSAERPKGSFSTLEIQRTEQGDSAMYLCASSTAGTRELFFGEGSRLTVL.

This clone is categorized as medium-sized. This chain joins TRBV6-5 and TRBJ1-1; D call uncertain. Germline V gene lookup returns CDR1 MNHEY and CDR2 SVGAGI. The CDR3 extends over 15 amino acids. With 0 bases removed from V and 0 bases from J, the gap between germline ends came to 8 bases. CDR3 sequence (DNA): TGTGCCAGCAGTTACTCCAACAGCATGAACACTGAAGCTTTCTTT. This gives the protein CASSYSNSMNTEAFF.

This clone came up a few times. The rearrangement links TRBV28 to TRBJ1-1, with D maybe TRBD1 (6 bases). Germline values: CDR1 MDHEN, CDR2 SYDVKM. The CDR3 is 14 amino acids. Trimming shortened V by 3 bases and J by 0 bases, and 8 bases separated the two germline ends. The CDR3 DNA follows: TGTGCCAGCAGTTTTTGGGGGCTGAACACTGAAGCTTTCTTT. Its protein is CASSFWGLNTEAFF.

The rearrangement uses TRBV5-1 and TRBJ2-1; TRBD2 matches 7 bases. This CDR3 has 16 amino acids. The V gene's germline CDR1 is SGHRS and CDR2 YFSETQ. Germline trimming cut 4 bases from V and 4 bases from J; bases unmatched to any gene: 11. CDR3 residues: CASSLRPRLAYNEQFF. DNA of the CDR3: TGCGCCAGCAGCCTTCGTCCGAGACTAGCTTACAATGAGCAGTTCTTC. Filled out from reference TRBV5-1 and TRBJ2-1, the complete variable domain reads KAGVTQTPRYLIKTRGQQVTLSCSPISGHRSVSWYQQTPGQGLQFLFEYFSETQRNKGNFPGRFSGRQFSNSRSEMNVSTLELGDSALYLCASSLRPRLAYNEQFFGPGTRLTVL.

This clone was counted between two and nine times. The chain has TRBV28 and TRBJ2-7; 8 bases fit TRBD2. V was pared by 5 bases and J by 3 bases, with 9 bases of the junction left unmatched. Germline V lookup: CDR1 MDHEN, CDR2 SYDVKM. The CDR3 sequence is 15 residues long. The CDR3 DNA is TGTGCCAGCAGTCCGTTGGCGGGAGGCCACTACGAGCAGTACTTC. Its translation is CASSPLAGGHYEQYF.

Within the sample, this clone is medium-sized. The chain is built from TRBV30 and TRBJ1-2; D unresolved. CDR1 GTSNPN and CDR2 SVGIG come from the germline V gene (reference sequence). CDR3 size: 13 residues. The germline V and J ends were trimmed by 5 bases and 4 bases, with 14 bases remaining between them. The chain's CDR3 is CAWGRWGSYGYTF. The CDR3, as DNA: TGTGCCTGGGGGCGGTGGGGTAGCTATGGCTACACCTTC.

The sample holds many counts of this clone. The chain carries TRBV7-8 and TRBJ2-7; TRBD1 aligns across 7 bases. The CDR3 loop spans 14 amino acids. V lost 5 bases, J lost 4 bases, and 8 bases stayed unmatched. The V gene's germline CDR1 is SGHVS and CDR2 FQNEAQ. Here the CDR3 reads CASSPRGQPYEQYF. As DNA, the CDR3 is TGTGCCAGCAGCCCGAGGGGACAGCCTTACGAGCAGTACTTC.

V gene TRBV14 combines with J gene TRBJ1-2, with unresolved D. V lost 2 bases and J 6 bases, leaving 13 bases between the germline ends. Germline V CDR1 and CDR2: SGHDN, FVKESK. The CDR3 covers 14 residues. The CDR3 nucleotides read TGTGCCAGCAGCCAATTCCCCCGGCACGATGGCTACACCTTC. It translates to CASSQFPRHDGYTF.

The chain has TRBV6-5 and TRBJ1-2; perhaps TRBD1 as D (5 bases). V lost 4 bases, J lost 4 bases, and 16 bases lay in between. The CDR3 has 15 residues. Looked up from germline, CDR1 is MNHEY and CDR2 is SVGAGI. CDR3: CASSSDRQGAYGYTF. CDR3 sequence (DNA): TGTGCCAGCAGTTCGGACCGCCAAGGGGCCTATGGCTACACCTTC.

This clone was recorded many times. V and J are TRBV20-1 and TRBJ2-7; 8 positions match TRBD2. Trimming removed 3 bases from V and 5 bases from J; junction bases left unmatched: 9. Germline V gene data show CDR1 as DFQATT and CDR2 as SNEGSKA (reference sequence). The length of the CDR3 is 14 residues. Here the CDR3 DNA reads TGCAGTGCTAGTTTATGGACTAGCCCCGACGAGCAGTACTTC. Protein product: CSASLWTSPDEQYF.

This clone has more than one count but fewer than ten. V and J are TRBV6-4 and TRBJ2-3; 14 positions match TRBD2. The CDR3 spans 15 residues. Per the germline V gene, CDR1 is MRHNA and CDR2 is SNTAGT. Losses at the gene ends were 4 bases for V and 4 bases for J; bases not matched to a gene: 1. CDR3 bases: TGTGCCAGCAGTGTGACTAGCGGGGGGGCAGATACGCAGTATTTT. Its translation: CASSVTSGGADTQYF.

The rearrangement joins TRBV6-1 to TRBJ2-1; maybe TRBD2 (5 bases). This CDR3 is 15 amino acids long. The germline V gene has CDR1 MNHNS and CDR2 SASEGT. Trimming shortened V by 8 bases and J by 13 bases, and 27 bases separated the two germline ends. The CDR3 is CASGAEGEGYTDQFF. The CDR3 nucleotides are TGTGCCAGCGGTGCAGAGGGAGAGGGCTACACTGATCAGTTCTTC.

This clone is classed as medium-sized. The V gene is TRBV2, the J gene TRBJ2-7; 8 nucleotides line up with TRBD1. The CDR3 is made up of 12 amino acids. The germline V gene has CDR1 SNHLY and CDR2 FYNNEI. V shed 7 bases, J shed 7 bases, and the junction held 6 bases outside the gene matches. CDR3 bases: TGTGCCAGCACTTACGGACAGGGAGAGCAGTACTTC. It yields the protein CASTYGQGEQYF.

The gene calls are TRBV11-2 and TRBJ2-2; D remains ambiguous. Germline V gives CDR1 SGHAT, CDR2 FQNNGV. V gave up 7 bases and J gave up 7 bases, with 13 bases separating them. The CDR3 has 13 amino acids. The CDR3 protein is CASTILPGGELFF. In nucleotides, the CDR3 is TGTGCCAGCACTATCCTACCGGGCGGGGAGCTGTTTTTT. Based on the CDR3 plus reference TRBV11-2 and TRBJ2-2, the full variable domain is EAGVAQSPRYKIIEKRQSVAFWCNPISGHATLYWYQQILGQGPKLLIQFQNNGVVDDSQLPKDRFSAERLKGVDSTLKIQPAKLEDSAVYLCASTILPGGELFFGEGSRLTVL.

This clone was counted ten times or more. The chain links TRBV7-2 to TRBJ1-1; D remains unclear. Trimming took off 5 bases at V and 1 base at J, with 14 bases between the two ends. The CDR3 is 15 amino acids. From germline, CDR1 is SGHTA and CDR2 FQGNSA. The CDR3 coding sequence is TGTGCCAGCAGCCCACGTAGTGGTAGGAACACTGAAGCTTTCTTT. This sequence encodes CASSPRSGRNTEAFF.

V usage is TRBV6-1 and J usage is TRBJ2-7; no firm D call. Germline V gives CDR1 MNHNS, CDR2 SASEGT. V was clipped by 3 bases and J by 2 bases, with 8 bases between them. There are 13 residues in the CDR3. The CDR3 is CASSDGYTYEQYF. CDR3 sequence (DNA): TGTGCCAGCAGTGACGGCTACACCTACGAGCAGTACTTC.